This is a list of T cell receptor beta chains from one sample in a study of identical twins. Using its own MiXCR run on the 5' RACE reads, TCRdb lists one record per CDR3 protein. The sample holds around 370,000 distinct CDR3 sequences, about 9% seen once. Sequencing was performed on naive T cells sorted from blood. The origin of the receptors is a woman aged 50 to 60 in good health. Both conserved end residues are part of each CDR3. The order of the fields is clone size, V gene, J gene, D gene, CDR3 protein, CDR3 DNA. A D gene is named only where the DNA matches it firmly. Expanded clones are given a class, and other clones once, few, many or no size at all.

clone_size: NA; v_call: TRBV5-5; j_call: TRBJ2-3; d_call: TRBD2; cdr3_aa: CASSFGGSRADTQYF; cdr3_nt: TGTGCCAGCAGCTTTGGCGGGAGTAGGGCTGATACGCAGTATTTT
clone_size: few; v_call: TRBV12-3/TRBV12-4; j_call: TRBJ2-6; d_call: NA; cdr3_aa: CASSRDRSGANVLTF; cdr3_nt: TGTGCCAGCAGTCGAGATCGCTCTGGGGCCAACGTCCTGACTTTC
clone_size: few; v_call: TRBV28; j_call: TRBJ1-5; d_call: TRBD1; cdr3_aa: CASSRTGPSSNQPQHF; cdr3_nt: TGTGCCAGCAGTCGGACAGGTCCCTCCAGCAATCAGCCCCAGCATTTT
clone_size: NA; v_call: TRBV12-3/TRBV12-4; j_call: TRBJ1-4; d_call: NA; cdr3_aa: CAGQGATNEKLFF; cdr3_nt: TGTGCCGGTCAGGGTGCAACTAATGAAAAACTGTTTTTT
clone_size: NA; v_call: TRBV5-6; j_call: TRBJ2-7; d_call: TRBD2; cdr3_aa: CASTFSGLAYEQYF; cdr3_nt: TGTGCCAGCACCTTTAGCGGGTTAGCCTACGAGCAGTACTTC
clone_size: NA; v_call: TRBV2; j_call: TRBJ2-7; d_call: NA; cdr3_aa: CASMPGLPYEQYF; cdr3_nt: TGTGCCAGCATGCCAGGGCTTCCCTACGAGCAGTACTTC
clone_size: NA; v_call: TRBV20-1; j_call: TRBJ1-1; d_call: NA; cdr3_aa: CSASGGVGWNTEAFF; cdr3_nt: TGCAGTGCTAGCGGCGGGGTCGGATGGAACACTGAAGCTTTCTTT
clone_size: many; v_call: TRBV27; j_call: TRBJ1-1; d_call: NA; cdr3_aa: CASRKELGGTEAFF; cdr3_nt: TGTGCCAGCAGAAAAGAACTTGGGGGTACTGAAGCTTTCTTT
clone_size: few; v_call: TRBV12-3/TRBV12-4; j_call: TRBJ2-3; d_call: TRBD1; cdr3_aa: CASSFRGYTDTQYF; cdr3_nt: TGTGCCAGCAGTTTCAGGGGGTACACAGATACGCAGTATTTT
clone_size: NA; v_call: TRBV7-9; j_call: TRBJ1-4; d_call: TRBD1; cdr3_aa: CASSVGTGSEKLFF; cdr3_nt: TGTGCCAGCAGCGTTGGGACAGGGAGTGAAAAACTGTTTTTT
clone_size: NA; v_call: TRBV7-9; j_call: TRBJ1-2; d_call: NA; cdr3_aa: CASSPLFPNGRKDGYTF; cdr3_nt: TGTGCCAGCAGCCCCTTATTTCCCAACGGCAGGAAAGATGGCTACACCTTC
clone_size: NA; v_call: TRBV12-3/TRBV12-4; j_call: TRBJ2-5; d_call: NA; cdr3_aa: CASSYPLPESETQYF; cdr3_nt: TGTGCCAGCAGTTACCCTCTCCCAGAGAGCGAGACCCAGTACTTC
clone_size: many; v_call: TRBV6-6; j_call: TRBJ1-6; d_call: NA; cdr3_aa: CASSARGIGSPLHF; cdr3_nt: TGTGCCAGCAGTGCCCGGGGTATTGGTTCACCCCTCCACTTT
clone_size: few; v_call: TRBV2; j_call: TRBJ2-2; d_call: NA; cdr3_aa: CASRTLQGRGGELFF; cdr3_nt: TGTGCCAGCAGGACGTTACAGGGGCGGGGCGGGGAGCTGTTTTTT
clone_size: NA; v_call: TRBV24-1; j_call: TRBJ1-2; d_call: NA; cdr3_aa: CATSLGGYGYTF; cdr3_nt: TGTGCCACCAGCCTCGGTGGCTATGGCTACACCTTC
clone_size: many; v_call: TRBV15; j_call: TRBJ1-6; d_call: NA; cdr3_aa: CATSSNRADSPLHF; cdr3_nt: TGTGCCACCAGCAGCAACAGGGCGGATTCACCCCTCCACTTT
clone_size: few; v_call: TRBV7-2; j_call: TRBJ2-7; d_call: TRBD1; cdr3_aa: CASSKRQGRASEQYF; cdr3_nt: TGTGCCAGCAGCAAGCGACAGGGAAGAGCTAGCGAGCAGTACTTC
clone_size: few; v_call: TRBV4-1; j_call: TRBJ2-2; d_call: TRBD1; cdr3_aa: CASSQEGTGASNTGELFF; cdr3_nt: TGCGCCAGCAGCCAAGAAGGGACAGGGGCCTCGAACACCGGGGAGCTGTTTTTT
clone_size: NA; v_call: TRBV6-4; j_call: TRBJ2-1; d_call: NA; cdr3_aa: CASTSQGAGEQFF; cdr3_nt: TGTGCCAGCACAAGCCAGGGAGCCGGTGAGCAGTTCTTC
clone_size: few; v_call: TRBV14; j_call: TRBJ2-1; d_call: NA; cdr3_aa: CASSLSGAINEQFF; cdr3_nt: TGTGCCAGCAGCCTCTCGGGGGCCATCAATGAGCAGTTCTTC
clone_size: few; v_call: TRBV24-1; j_call: TRBJ2-6; d_call: NA; cdr3_aa: CATSLGGAGANVLTF; cdr3_nt: TGTGCCACCAGCCTTGGGGGAGCTGGGGCCAACGTCCTGACTTTC
clone_size: NA; v_call: TRBV7-9; j_call: TRBJ1-5; d_call: TRBD1; cdr3_aa: CASSSDRGRNQPQHF; cdr3_nt: TGTGCCAGCAGCTCGGACAGGGGGCGAAATCAGCCCCAGCATTTT
clone_size: NA; v_call: TRBV5-6; j_call: TRBJ2-7; d_call: NA; cdr3_aa: CASSLQAYSYEQYF; cdr3_nt: TGTGCCAGCAGCTTACAGGCTTACTCCTACGAGCAGTACTTC
clone_size: many; v_call: TRBV7-9; j_call: TRBJ1-1; d_call: NA; cdr3_aa: CASSFLGAGDTEAFF; cdr3_nt: TGTGCCAGCAGCTTTCTCGGGGCAGGGGACACTGAAGCTTTCTTT
clone_size: NA; v_call: TRBV5-1; j_call: TRBJ1-2; d_call: NA; cdr3_aa: CASSFADFYGYTF; cdr3_nt: TGCGCCAGCAGCTTCGCAGATTTCTATGGCTACACCTTC
clone_size: NA; v_call: TRBV20-1; j_call: TRBJ1-5; d_call: NA; cdr3_aa: CSARLMEGRGQPQHF; cdr3_nt: TGCAGTGCTAGATTAATGGAGGGGCGGGGTCAGCCCCAGCATTTT
clone_size: NA; v_call: TRBV20-1; j_call: TRBJ1-2; d_call: NA; cdr3_aa: CSASVPPARLGYTF; cdr3_nt: TGCAGTGCTAGTGTTCCCCCGGCCCGGCTTGGTTACACCTTC
clone_size: many; v_call: TRBV5-5; j_call: TRBJ2-2; d_call: NA; cdr3_aa: CASSLVGRTFNTGELFF; cdr3_nt: TGTGCCAGCAGCTTGGTTGGTCGCACATTCAACACCGGGGAGCTGTTTTTT
clone_size: many; v_call: TRBV12-3/TRBV12-4; j_call: TRBJ2-1; d_call: TRBD2; cdr3_aa: CASSFIREGRPGEQFF; cdr3_nt: TGTGCCAGCAGTTTTATTCGGGAGGGGCGACCGGGTGAGCAGTTCTTC
clone_size: few; v_call: TRBV10-3; j_call: TRBJ2-2; d_call: NA; cdr3_aa: CAIRGAANTGELFF; cdr3_nt: TGTGCCATCCGGGGGGCCGCGAACACCGGGGAGCTGTTTTTT
clone_size: many; v_call: TRBV3-1; j_call: TRBJ2-1; d_call: TRBD2; cdr3_aa: CASSPTSASGIGEQFF; cdr3_nt: TGTGCCAGCAGCCCTACATCGGCTAGCGGGATAGGTGAGCAGTTCTTC
clone_size: few; v_call: TRBV19; j_call: TRBJ2-3; d_call: NA; cdr3_aa: CANFRDWLTDTQYF; cdr3_nt: TGTGCCAATTTCCGGGACTGGCTCACAGATACGCAGTATTTT
clone_size: NA; v_call: TRBV5-1; j_call: TRBJ2-1; d_call: NA; cdr3_aa: CASSLRTWGSEQFF; cdr3_nt: TGCGCCAGCAGCTTACGGACGTGGGGGAGTGAGCAGTTCTTC
clone_size: few; v_call: TRBV4-1; j_call: TRBJ2-3; d_call: NA; cdr3_aa: CASSPLRGTDTQYF; cdr3_nt: TGCGCCAGCAGCCCCCTACGCGGCACAGATACGCAGTATTTT
clone_size: few; v_call: TRBV29-1; j_call: TRBJ2-1; d_call: NA; cdr3_aa: CSVFWSSYNEQFF; cdr3_nt: TGCAGCGTTTTCTGGAGCTCCTACAATGAGCAGTTCTTC
clone_size: NA; v_call: TRBV3-1; j_call: TRBJ2-7; d_call: TRBD2; cdr3_aa: CASSQDRGTSGYEQYF; cdr3_nt: TGTGCCAGCAGCCAAGATCGTGGGACTAGCGGCTACGAGCAGTACTTC
clone_size: NA; v_call: TRBV5-1; j_call: TRBJ2-1; d_call: TRBD2; cdr3_aa: CASSLRPGLAGGSYNEQFF; cdr3_nt: TGCGCCAGCAGCTTGCGGCCGGGACTAGCGGGAGGAAGCTACAATGAGCAGTTCTTC